This T cell receptor beta chain was obtained from a study of PD-L1 blockade in urothelial cancer. Looking at the study overall: Blood analysis was done at 3 weeks (second dose) and 6 weeks after treatment began.

Patients yielded 1 to 8 samples each, pretreatment and on-treatment. From germline, CDR1 is LNHNV and CDR2 YYDKDF (reference sequence). The CDR3 sequence is 17 residues long. The ends were cut back, 4 bases at V and 5 bases at J, with 22 bases in the middle. The data were produced by immunoSEQ multiplex PCR, yet TCRdb's version contains in-frame clones alone and is incomplete. The data contain 35,000 to 40,000 clones, about 93% of them singletons. The sequencing used PBMCs, collected around atezolizumab (anti-PD-L1) treatment. V is TRBV15 and J is TRBJ2-3; D may be TRBD2 (7 bases). The sequence derives from a man in his sixties or seventies with urothelial cancer. CDR3 amino acids: CATSTTGGRGKRDTQYF. The DNA of the CDR3 is TGTGCCACCAGCACCACGGGGGGCAGGGGAAAGAGAGATACGCAGTATTTT.